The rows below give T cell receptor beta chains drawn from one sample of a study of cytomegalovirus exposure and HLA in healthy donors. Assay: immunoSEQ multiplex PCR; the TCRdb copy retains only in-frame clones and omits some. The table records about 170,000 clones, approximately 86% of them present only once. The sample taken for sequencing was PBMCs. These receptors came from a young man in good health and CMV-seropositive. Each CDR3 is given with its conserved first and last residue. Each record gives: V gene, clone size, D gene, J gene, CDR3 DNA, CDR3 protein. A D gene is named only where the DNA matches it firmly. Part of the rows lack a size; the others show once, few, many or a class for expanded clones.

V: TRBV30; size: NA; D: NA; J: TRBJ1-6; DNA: TGTGCCTGGAGTGTCGACAGTAATAATTCACCCCTCCACTTT; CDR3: CAWSVDSNNSPLHF
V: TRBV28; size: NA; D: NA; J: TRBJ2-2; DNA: TGTGCCAGCAGTTTATGGGCCAGGTCGAACACCGGGGAGCTGTTTTTT; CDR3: CASSLWARSNTGELFF
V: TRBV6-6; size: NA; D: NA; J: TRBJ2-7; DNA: TGTGCCAGCAGCCCACAGAGTACCTACGAGCAGTACTTC; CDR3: CASSPQSTYEQYF
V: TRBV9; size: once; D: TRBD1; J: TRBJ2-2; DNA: TGTGCCAGCGGATCGGGACAGACCCGTCGGAACACCGGGGAGCTGTTTTTT; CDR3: CASGSGQTRRNTGELFF
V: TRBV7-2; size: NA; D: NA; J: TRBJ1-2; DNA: TGTGCCAGCAGCTTAGCGCCAGGGTATTATGGCTACACCTTC; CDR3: CASSLAPGYYGYTF
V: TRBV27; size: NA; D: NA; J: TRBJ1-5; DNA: TGTGCCAGCAGTTCCTATAGCAATCAGCCCCAGCATTTT; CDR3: CASSSYSNQPQHF
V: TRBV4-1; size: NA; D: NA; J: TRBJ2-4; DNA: TGCGCCAGCAGCCAACCTACAGGTTACGGAGCCAAAAACATTCAGTACTTC; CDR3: CASSQPTGYGAKNIQYF
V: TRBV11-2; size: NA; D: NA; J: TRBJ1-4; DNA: TGTGCCAGCAGTTTACAGGGTTTTGGGCACATGACTAATGAAAAACTGTTTTTT; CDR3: CASSLQGFGHMTNEKLFF
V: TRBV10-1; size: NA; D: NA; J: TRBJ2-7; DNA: TGCGCCATCTACGGTCACGGGAGAGCTCCTTACGAGCAGTACTTC; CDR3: CAIYGHGRAPYEQYF
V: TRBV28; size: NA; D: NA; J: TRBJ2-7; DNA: TGTGCCAGCCTCCCCTACTATTCGACAGCGCGCTACGAGCAGTACTTC; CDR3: CASLPYYSTARYEQYF
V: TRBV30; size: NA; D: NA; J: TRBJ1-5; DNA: TGTGCCTTTTCAACAGGGTCATCTCAAGGAGGTCAGCCCCAGCATTTT; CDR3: CAFSTGSSQGGQPQHF
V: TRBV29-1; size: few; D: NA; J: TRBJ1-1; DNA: TGCAGCGCGTTGGGGGGTTATACGGACCTCACTGAAGCTTTCTTT; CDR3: CSALGGYTDLTEAFF
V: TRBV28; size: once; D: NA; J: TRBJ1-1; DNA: TGTGCCAGCACCTTAAACGGGGTGAACACTGAAGCTTTCTTT; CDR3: CASTLNGVNTEAFF
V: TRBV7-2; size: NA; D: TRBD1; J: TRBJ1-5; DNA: TGTGCCAGCAGAGGACAGGGGGATCAGCCCCAGCATTTT; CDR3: CASRGQGDQPQHF
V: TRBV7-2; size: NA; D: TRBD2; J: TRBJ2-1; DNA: TGTGCCAGCAGCGCTTCACTAGCGGGGCCCCGTACAGAGCAGTTCTTC; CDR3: CASSASLAGPRTEQFF
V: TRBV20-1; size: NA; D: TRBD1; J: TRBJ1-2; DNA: TGCAGTGCGCACACAGGGGCTGGCTACACCTTC; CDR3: CSAHTGAGYTF
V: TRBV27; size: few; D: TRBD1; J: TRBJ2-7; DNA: TGTGCCAGCAGTCTAAAACCGACAGGGAACGAGCAGTACTTC; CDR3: CASSLKPTGNEQYF
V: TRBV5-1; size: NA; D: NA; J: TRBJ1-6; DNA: TGCGCCAGCAGCTTGGGCCCAGTCCGGGAAGATTCACCCCTCCACTTT; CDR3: CASSLGPVREDSPLHF
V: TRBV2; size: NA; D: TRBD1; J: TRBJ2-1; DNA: TGTGCCAGCAGTGATGACGAGGGGGCCAGCTCCTACAATGAGCAGTTCTTC; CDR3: CASSDDEGASSYNEQFF
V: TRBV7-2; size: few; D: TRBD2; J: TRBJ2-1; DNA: TGTGCCAGCAGCTTAGAGGTTGGTAGCGGGTCGATGCAGTTCTTC; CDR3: CASSLEVGSGSMQFF
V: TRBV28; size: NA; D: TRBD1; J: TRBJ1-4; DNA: TGTGCCAGCAGTATCCCGGGACAGGGGGCCGGTGAAAAACTGTTTTTT; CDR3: CASSIPGQGAGEKLFF
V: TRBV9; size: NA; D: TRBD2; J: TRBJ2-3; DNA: TGTGCCAGCAGCGTAGGACTAGCGGGAACAGATACGCAGTATTTT; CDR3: CASSVGLAGTDTQYF
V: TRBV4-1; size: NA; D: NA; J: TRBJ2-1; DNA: TGCGCCAGCAGCCAAGGACAGGTCAGGAATGAGCAGTTCTTC; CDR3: CASSQGQVRNEQFF
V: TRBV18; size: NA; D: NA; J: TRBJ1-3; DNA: TGTGCCAGCTCGCTGTCGAGGGAAGGAAACACCATATATTTT; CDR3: CASSLSREGNTIYF
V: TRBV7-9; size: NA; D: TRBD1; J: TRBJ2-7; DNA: TGTGCCAGCAGCTCACAACGACAGGGGGCGGTCGTCGAGCAGTACTTC; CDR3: CASSSQRQGAVVEQYF
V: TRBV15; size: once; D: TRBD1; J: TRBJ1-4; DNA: TGTGCCACCAGCACCTACCGGGACAGTCGTGAAAAACTGTTTTTT; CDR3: CATSTYRDSREKLFF
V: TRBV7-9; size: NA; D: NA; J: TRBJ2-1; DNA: TGTGCCAGCAGCGCCGGAAGGAGCTACAATGAGCAGTTCTTC; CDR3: CASSAGRSYNEQFF
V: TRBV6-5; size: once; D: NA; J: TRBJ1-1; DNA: TGTGCCAGCAGTCGTAAAGCGGGTGTGAACACTGAAGCTTTCTTT; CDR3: CASSRKAGVNTEAFF
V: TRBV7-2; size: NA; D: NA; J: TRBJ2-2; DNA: TGTGCCAGCAGCCGGGACTTTCATAACACCGGGGAGCTGTTTTTT; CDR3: CASSRDFHNTGELFF
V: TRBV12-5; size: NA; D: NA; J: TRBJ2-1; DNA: TGTGCTAGTGGTTTGGTAGGCAGGAGAGGGGAGCAGTTCTTC; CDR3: CASGLVGRRGEQFF
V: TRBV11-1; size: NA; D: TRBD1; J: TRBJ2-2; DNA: TGTGCCAGCAGGACCTCCGGGACAGGAAATACCGGGGAGCTGTTTTTT; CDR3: CASRTSGTGNTGELFF
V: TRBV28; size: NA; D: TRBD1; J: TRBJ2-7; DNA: TGTGCCAGCAGTTTAGTCGGGACAGCCTACGAGCAGTACTTC; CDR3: CASSLVGTAYEQYF
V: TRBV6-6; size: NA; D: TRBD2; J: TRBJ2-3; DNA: TGTGCCAGCAGTGGACTAGCGGGGGGGAATACGCAGTATTTT; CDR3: CASSGLAGGNTQYF
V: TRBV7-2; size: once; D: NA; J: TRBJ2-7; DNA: TGTGCCAGCAGCTCTCCTGGTCGGGAGCAGTACTTC; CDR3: CASSSPGREQYF
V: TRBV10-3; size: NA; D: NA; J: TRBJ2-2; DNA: TGTGCCATCAGGCGGGACAGCAACACCGGGGAGCTGTTTTTT; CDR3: CAIRRDSNTGELFF
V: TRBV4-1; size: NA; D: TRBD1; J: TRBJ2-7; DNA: TGCGCCAGCAGCCAAGGGTCAGGGGGCTCCTACGAGCAGTACTTC; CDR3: CASSQGSGGSYEQYF
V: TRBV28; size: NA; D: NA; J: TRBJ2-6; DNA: TGTGCCAGCAGTTTGGGCGATTATGAACACGTCCTGACTTTC; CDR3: CASSLGDYEHVLTF
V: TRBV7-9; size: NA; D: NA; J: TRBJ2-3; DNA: TGTGCCAGCAGCCCACCGGTTAGCGGAGACACAGATACGCAGTATTTT; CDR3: CASSPPVSGDTDTQYF
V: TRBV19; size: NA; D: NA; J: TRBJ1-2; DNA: TGTGCCAGTAGTATCGGGCAGGGCTATGGCTACACCTTC; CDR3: CASSIGQGYGYTF
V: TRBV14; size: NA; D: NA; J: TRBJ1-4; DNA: TGTGCCAGGACCCTCGAGAGGGAAAAACTGTTTTTT; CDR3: CARTLEREKLFF
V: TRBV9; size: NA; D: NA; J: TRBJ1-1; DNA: TGTGCCAGCAGCCCCGCGGCGGGGAGGGGGGCTTTCTTT; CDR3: CASSPAAGRGAFF
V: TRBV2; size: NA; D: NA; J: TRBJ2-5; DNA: TGTGCCAGCAGTGATCAGGGGATAGAGACCCAGTACTTC; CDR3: CASSDQGIETQYF
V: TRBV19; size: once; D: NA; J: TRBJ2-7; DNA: TGTGCCAGTAGTATACAAGTAAGGGGGGAGCAGTACTTC; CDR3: CASSIQVRGEQYF
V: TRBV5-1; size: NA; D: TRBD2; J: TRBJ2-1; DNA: TGCGCCAGCAGCCTCACGATCGGACTAGGAGACAATGAGCAGTTCTTC; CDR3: CASSLTIGLGDNEQFF
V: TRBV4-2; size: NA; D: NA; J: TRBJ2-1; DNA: TGTGCCAGCAGCCAAGAAGCCTCCTCCTACAATGAGCAGTTCTTC; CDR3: CASSQEASSYNEQFF
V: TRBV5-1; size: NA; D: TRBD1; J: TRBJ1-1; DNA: TGCGCCAGCAGCCGGACAGGGAACACTGAAGCTTTCTTT; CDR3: CASSRTGNTEAFF
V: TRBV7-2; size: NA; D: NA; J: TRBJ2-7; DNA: TGTGCCAGCAGCTCAGGCTTCGACGAGCAGTACTTC; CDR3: CASSSGFDEQYF
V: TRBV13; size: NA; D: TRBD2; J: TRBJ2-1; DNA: TGTGCCAGCAGCCCCCGAGATAGCGGGAATGAGCAGTTCTTC; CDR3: CASSPRDSGNEQFF
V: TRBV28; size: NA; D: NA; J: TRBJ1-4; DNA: TGTGCCAGCAATGGGGGGAGGTTTGGTGAAAAACTGTTTTTT; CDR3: CASNGGRFGEKLFF
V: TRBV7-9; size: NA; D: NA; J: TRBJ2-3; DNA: TGTGCCAGCAAGCGTAAAGACGAAGATACGCAGTATTTT; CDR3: CASKRKDEDTQYF